The 23 T cell receptor beta chains in this list originate from one sample, sequenced in a study of long-term antiretroviral therapy in people with HIV. The assay used was immunoSEQ (version v3.0), run at survey level. The protocol was immunoSEQ multiplex PCR, while the TCRdb copy is restricted to in-frame clones and leaves out a portion. The sample has tens of thousands of clones; 75% to 90% are singletons. This specimen was unsorted PBMCs, taken 0.4 years after starting antiretroviral therapy. These receptors originate from a man in his forties or fifties with HIV.

Notes on this clone: At one boundary the junction diverges from the germline segment, which might be a read error. The chain joins TRBV18 to TRBJ1-1; D unresolved. From germline, CDR1 is KGHSH and CDR2 LQKENI. The CDR3 loop spans 12 amino acids. The CDR3 region is CASSPGYTETFF. The CDR3 region has the DNA TGTGCCAGCTCACCCGGTTACACTGAAACTTTCTTT. Drawing the rest from reference TRBV18 and TRBJ1-1, the complete variable domain is NAGVMQNPRHLVRRRGQEARLRCSPMKGHSHVYWYRQLPEEGLKFMVYLQKENIIDESGMPKERFSAEFPKEGPSILRIQQVVRGDSAAYFCASSPGYTETFFGQGTRLTVV.

This clone was detected only a few times. The DNA for the CDR3 is TGTGCCAGCAGTCAGGACAGGGGTGGCCAGCCCCAGCATTTT. This sequence encodes CASSQDRGGQPQHF. The chain couples TRBV7-2 to TRBJ1-5; the match to TRBD1 covers 9 bases. CDR1 is SGHTA, CDR2 FQGNSA, per germline. The junction had 7 bases not matched to a gene; V was cut back by 6 bases and J by 7 bases. This CDR3 region has 14 residues.

The chain employs TRBV9 and TRBJ1-1; D might be TRBD1 (5 bases). Looked up from germline, CDR1 is SGDLS and CDR2 is YYNGEE. V lost 6 bases, J lost 5 bases, and 14 bases lay in between. This CDR3 spans 13 amino acids. The CDR3 reads CASNPGPNTEAFF. CDR3 sequence (DNA): TGTGCCAGCAACCCGGGGCCAAATACTGAAGCTTTCTTT.

The rearrangement joins TRBV7-8 to TRBJ1-2; D unresolved. The V and J ends lost 3 bases and 6 bases respectively, with 14 bases between them. This CDR3 spans 14 amino acids. In germline, CDR1 is SGHVS, CDR2 FQNEAQ. CDR3 in DNA: TGTGCCAGCAGCTTTCTTTCGCGGCAGAATGGCTACACCTTC. It encodes CASSFLSRQNGYTF.

The CDR3 loop reads CASSLVGRGASTDTQYF. The CDR3 DNA reads as TGTGCCAGCAGCTTAGTGGGGCGGGGGGCTTCCACAGATACGCAGTATTTT. This chain uses TRBV7-6 with TRBJ2-3; 8 bases agree with TRBD2. Germline loops: CDR1 SGHVS, CDR2 FNYEAQ. After removal of 1 base from V and 2 bases from J, the junction contained 8 bases not matched to a gene. This CDR3 has 17 residues. The full variable domain, rest sourced from reference TRBV7-6 and TRBJ2-3, is GAGVSQSPRYKVTKRGQDVALRCDPISGHVSLYWYRQALGQGPEFLTYFNYEAQQDKSGLPNDRFSAERPEGSISTLTIQRTEQRDSAMYRCASSLVGRGASTDTQYFGPGTRLTVL.

The V call is TRBV6-1, the J call TRBJ2-1; 12 bases line up with TRBD1. V lost 3 bases to trimming and J lost 10 bases; unmatched junction nucleotides: 4. Germline lookup yields CDR1 MNHNS and CDR2 SASEGT. CDR3 length: 14 residues. CDR3 sequence: CASSDPGTGGEQFF. The CDR3 region has the DNA TGTGCCAGCAGTGATCCCGGGACAGGGGGCGAGCAGTTCTTC.

The chain combines TRBV5-1 with TRBJ2-7, with D unclear. The germline gives CDR1 SGHRS, CDR2 YFSETQ. The V gene lost 0 bases and the J gene lost 4 bases, with 8 bases spanning the gap. The CDR3 runs to 13 residues. CDR3 region: CASSLAWGYEQYF. Written as DNA, the CDR3 is TGCGCCAGCAGCTTGGCCTGGGGTTACGAGCAGTACTTC.

This clone was picked up one time. The chain has TRBV6-6 and TRBJ1-4, with D hard to call. Germline assignment: CDR1 MNHNY and CDR2 SVGAGI (reference sequence). CDR3 length: 14 amino acids. V lost 6 bases, J lost 7 bases, and 15 bases lay in between. This CDR3 is CASSPGLEGEKLFF. CDR3 in DNA: TGTGCCAGCAGCCCGGGATTGGAGGGTGAAAAACTGTTTTTT.

J is TRBJ2-1 and V is TRBV5-4; D is tentatively TRBD1 or TRBD2 (7 bases each). V lost 2 bases, J lost 7 bases, and 16 bases lay in between. Germline CDR1 reads SGHNT; CDR2 reads YYREEE (reference sequence). The CDR3 runs 15 residues. The CDR3 DNA is TGTGCCAGCAGCTTTGGTACAGGGGAGGGTAATGAGCAGTTCTTC. As protein: CASSFGTGEGNEQFF.

The chain recombines TRBV7-8 with TRBJ1-1, with D tentatively TRBD1 (6 bases). Trimming cost V 5 bases and J 8 bases, with 12 bases left between them. Germline V gene lookup returns CDR1 SGHVS and CDR2 FQNEAQ. The CDR3 is made up of 12 amino acids. The CDR3 protein is CASSQPDREAFF. The CDR3 DNA follows: TGTGCCAGCAGCCAACCCGACAGGGAAGCTTTCTTT.

This clone has a handful of counts. This chain uses TRBV30 with TRBJ1-2; D unresolved. Deletions cut 5 bases from V and 3 bases from J, with 10 bases between. The CDR3 consists of 12 residues. CDR1 is GTSNPN, CDR2 SVGIG, per germline (reference sequence). The CDR3 is CAWGLEHYGYTF. CDR3 nucleotides: TGTGCCTGGGGCCTAGAGCACTATGGCTACACCTTC.

The genes are TRBV5-1 and TRBJ2-3; possible D gene TRBD1, 6 bases. The CDR3 is made up of 15 amino acids. V lost 5 bases and J 2 bases, leaving 15 bases between the germline ends. Looked up from germline, CDR1 is SGHRS and CDR2 is YFSETQ. This CDR3 is CASRLRGFLTDTQYF. In nucleotides, the CDR3 is TGCGCCAGCAGATTGAGGGGGTTTCTCACAGATACGCAGTATTTT.

The chain joins TRBV6-1 to TRBJ1-5, with 7 bases lining up with TRBD1. Trimming at V came to 1 base and at J to 6 bases, leaving 6 bases not matched to a gene. The CDR3 covers 15 residues. Germline lookup yields CDR1 MNHNS and CDR2 SASEGT. The CDR3 loop reads CASSEGQGVGQPQHF. The CDR3 DNA is TGTGCCAGCAGTGAAGGGCAGGGGGTAGGTCAGCCCCAGCATTTT.

The sample holds one count of this clone. The CDR3 region is CAISGTSYGYTF. DNA for the CDR3: TGTGCCATCAGTGGGACGTCCTATGGCTACACCTTC. This chain joins TRBV10-3 and TRBJ1-2, with D unresolved. V gave up 4 bases and J gave up 4 bases, with 7 bases separating them. This CDR3 region has 12 residues. CDR1 and CDR2 from the germline V gene are ENHRY and SYGVKD.

The table lists this clone with a count of one. This chain joins TRBV7-2 and TRBJ1-4, with TRBD1 matching 7 bases. Germline loops: CDR1 SGHTA, CDR2 FQGNSA. After removal of 5 bases from V and 4 bases from J, the junction contained 7 bases not matched to a gene. This CDR3 has 15 residues. This CDR3 is CASSDSTGFNEKLFF. CDR3 DNA sequence: TGTGCCAGCAGCGACTCGACAGGGTTTAATGAAAAACTGTTTTTT.

The chain uses TRBV12-5 and TRBJ2-7; D tentatively fits TRBD1 or TRBD2 (5 bases each). Germline lookup yields CDR1 LGHNT and CDR2 FRNRAP. This CDR3 comprises 15 residues. The V and J ends lost 5 bases and 3 bases respectively, with 17 bases between them. The CDR3 here is CASGRSGQKCYEQYF. In DNA, the CDR3 is TGTGCTAGTGGTCGCTCGGGGCAGAAATGCTACGAGCAGTACTTC.

V is TRBV29-1 and J is TRBJ2-2; D remains unclear. Germline CDR1 and CDR2: SQVTM and ANQGSEA. The V gene lost 3 bases and the J gene lost 2 bases, with 4 bases spanning the gap. The CDR3 is 12 residues long. CDR3 loop: CSVDPNTGELFF. The CDR3 DNA follows: TGCAGCGTTGATCCTAACACCGGGGAGCTGTTTTTT.

The rearrangement links TRBV19 to TRBJ2-1, with 11 bases lining up with TRBD2. CDR1 is LNHDA and CDR2 is SQIVND in the germline V gene (reference sequence). There are 15 residues in the CDR3. Unmatched junction bases numbered 3, after V lost 3 bases and J lost 5 bases. This CDR3 is CASSILAGGHNEQFF. The CDR3 DNA follows: TGTGCCAGTAGTATCCTAGCGGGGGGCCACAATGAGCAGTTCTTC.

V usage is TRBV5-5 and J usage is TRBJ1-2; 11 nucleotides match TRBD1. The CDR3 loop spans 15 amino acids. Germline assignment: CDR1 SGHKS and CDR2 YYEKEE (reference sequence). After removal of 4 bases from V and 3 bases from J, the junction contained 5 bases not matched to a gene. The chain's CDR3 is CASSLRTGGDYGYTF. Written as DNA, the CDR3 is TGTGCCAGCAGCCTACGGACAGGGGGCGACTATGGCTACACCTTC.

In this sample, this clone turned up a few times. This chain joins TRBV28 and TRBJ1-1; D may be TRBD1 (5 bases). Germline V CDR1 and CDR2: MDHEN, SYDVKM. V was trimmed by 7 bases and J by 7 bases, leaving 19 bases between them. The CDR3 is 14 amino acids. CDR3 DNA: TGTGCCAGCACTGGGGCCGGGGCCATTTATGAAGCTTTCTTT. It encodes CASTGAGAIYEAFF.

The chain carries TRBV15 and TRBJ2-1, with D maybe TRBD2 (7 bases). The germline V gene has CDR1 LNHNV and CDR2 YYDKDF (reference sequence). The V end lost 0 bases, the J end lost 6 bases, and 18 bases lay between the germline ends. The CDR3 has 17 amino acids. The CDR3 sequence: CATSRDWKGGLLNEQFF. For the CDR3, the DNA is TGTGCCACCAGCAGAGATTGGAAGGGGGGGCTCCTCAATGAGCAGTTCTTC.

This chain joins TRBV7-2 and TRBJ1-2, with TRBD1 matching 7 bases. Germline values: CDR1 SGHTA, CDR2 FQGNSA. This CDR3 is 16 amino acids long. With 5 bases clipped from V and 5 bases from J, the junction kept 14 bases outside the gene matches. The CDR3 DNA is TGTGCCAGCAGCCGAATGTCCGGGACAGCCCCATATGGCTACACCTTC. The encoded protein is CASSRMSGTAPYGYTF.

The CDR3, as DNA: TGTGCCAGCAGGTATGACCGGGACAGGGGCTACGAGCAGTACTTC. The encoded protein is CASRYDRDRGYEQYF. The chain is built from TRBV6-5 and TRBJ2-7; 10 bases map to TRBD1. The J segment lost 3 bases and the V segment lost 6 bases, leaving 8 bases of the junction unmatched. CDR3 size: 15 residues. Germline V CDR1 and CDR2: MNHEY, SVGAGI.